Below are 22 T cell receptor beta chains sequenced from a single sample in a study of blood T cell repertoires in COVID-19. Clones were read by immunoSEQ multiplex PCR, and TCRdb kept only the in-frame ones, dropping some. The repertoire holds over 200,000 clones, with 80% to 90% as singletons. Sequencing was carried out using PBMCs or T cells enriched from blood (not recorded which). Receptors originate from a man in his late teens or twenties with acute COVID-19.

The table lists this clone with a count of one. The CDR3 DNA is TGTGCCAGCAGCCAGGCGGGACAGGGCAGGGATGGCTACACCTTC. It codes for CASSQAGQGRDGYTF. This sequence joins TRBV3-1 (or the pseudogene TRBV3-2) and TRBJ1-2, with 9 bases lining up with TRBD1. Trimming removed 3 bases from V and 6 bases from J; junction bases left unmatched: 8. CDR3 size: 15 residues. CDR1 and CDR2 from the germline V gene are LGHDT and YNNKEL (reference sequence).

The CDR3 region is CASSEVVTGAHYEQYF. The CDR3 DNA reads as TGTGCCAGCAGTGAAGTAGTGACGGGAGCCCACTACGAGCAGTACTTC. The chain is built from TRBV25-1 and TRBJ2-7, with a tentative D call TRBD2 (6 bases). The CDR3 contains 16 residues. Germline V gives CDR1 MGHDK, CDR2 SYGVNS. The V end was cut by 2 bases, the J end by 3 bases, with 17 bases between.

The CDR3 sequence is CASTPTRDSNQPQHF. The CDR3 coding sequence is TGTGCCAGCACCCCCACGAGGGATAGCAATCAGCCCCAGCATTTT. This chain uses TRBV6-5 with TRBJ1-5; D ambiguous. CDR3 size: 15 residues. The ends were cut back, 7 bases at V and 0 bases at J, with 13 bases in the middle. CDR1 and CDR2 from the germline V gene are MNHEY and SVGAGI.

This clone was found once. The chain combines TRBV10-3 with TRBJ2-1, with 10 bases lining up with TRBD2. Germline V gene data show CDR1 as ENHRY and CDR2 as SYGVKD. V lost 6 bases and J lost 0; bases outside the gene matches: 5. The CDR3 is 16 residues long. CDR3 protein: CAIRDPSGSSYNEQFF. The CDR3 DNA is TGTGCCATCAGGGATCCTAGCGGGAGCTCCTACAATGAGCAGTTCTTC.

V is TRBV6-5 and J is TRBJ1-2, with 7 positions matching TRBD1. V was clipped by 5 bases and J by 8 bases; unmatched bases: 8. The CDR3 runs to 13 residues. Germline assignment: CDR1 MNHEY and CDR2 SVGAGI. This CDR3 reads CASSTSTGEGYTF. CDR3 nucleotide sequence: TGTGCCAGCAGTACCTCAACAGGGGAAGGCTACACCTTC.

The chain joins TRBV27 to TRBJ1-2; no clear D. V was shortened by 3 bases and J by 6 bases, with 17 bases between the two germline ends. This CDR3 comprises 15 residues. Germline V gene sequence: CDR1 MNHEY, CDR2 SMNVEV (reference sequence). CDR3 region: CASSFFPTGRDGYTF. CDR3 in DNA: TGTGCCAGCAGTTTCTTCCCCACGGGGAGGGATGGCTACACCTTC.

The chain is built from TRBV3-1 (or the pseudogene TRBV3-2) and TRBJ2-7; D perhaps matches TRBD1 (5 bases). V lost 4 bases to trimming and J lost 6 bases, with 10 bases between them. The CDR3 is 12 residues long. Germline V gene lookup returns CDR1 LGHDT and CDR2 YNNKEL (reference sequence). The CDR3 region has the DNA TGTGCCAGCAGCCCTCAGGGCGGCGAGCAGTACTTC. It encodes CASSPQGGEQYF.

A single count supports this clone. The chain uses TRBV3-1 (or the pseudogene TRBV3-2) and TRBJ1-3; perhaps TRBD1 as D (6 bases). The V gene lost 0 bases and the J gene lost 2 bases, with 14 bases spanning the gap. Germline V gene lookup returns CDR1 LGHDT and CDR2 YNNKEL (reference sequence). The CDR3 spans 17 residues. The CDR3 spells CASSQDEGRGPGNTIYF. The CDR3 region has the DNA TGTGCCAGCAGCCAAGATGAGGGCAGGGGACCTGGAAACACCATATATTTT.

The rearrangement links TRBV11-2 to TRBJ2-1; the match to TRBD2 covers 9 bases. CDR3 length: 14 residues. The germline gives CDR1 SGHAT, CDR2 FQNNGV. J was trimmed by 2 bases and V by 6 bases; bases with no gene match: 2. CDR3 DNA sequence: TGTGCCAGCAGGCCTAGCGGGGCCTACAATGAGCAGTTCTTC. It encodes CASRPSGAYNEQFF.

The CDR3 here is CASSADRNPYEQYF. The CDR3 coding sequence is TGTGCCAGCAGCGCCGACAGGAATCCTTACGAGCAGTACTTC. The V and J genes are TRBV7-9 and TRBJ2-7, with D possibly matching TRBD1 (6 bases). V was pared by 5 bases and J by 4 bases, with 15 bases between. The V gene's germline CDR1 is SEHNR and CDR2 FQNEAQ (reference sequence). CDR3 length: 14 amino acids.

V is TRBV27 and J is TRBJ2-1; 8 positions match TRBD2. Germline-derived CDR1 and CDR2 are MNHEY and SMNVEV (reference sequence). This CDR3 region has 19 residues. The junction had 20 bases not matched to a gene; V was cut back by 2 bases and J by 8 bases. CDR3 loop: CASSLKRGPWTNKLYEQFF. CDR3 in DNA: TGTGCCAGCAGTTTAAAGCGGGGGCCCTGGACTAACAAGTTATATGAGCAGTTCTTC.

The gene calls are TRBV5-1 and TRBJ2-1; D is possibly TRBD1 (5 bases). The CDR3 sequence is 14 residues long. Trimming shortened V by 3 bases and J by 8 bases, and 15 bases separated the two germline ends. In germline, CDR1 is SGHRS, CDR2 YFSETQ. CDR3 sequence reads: CASSSEWQGHEQFF. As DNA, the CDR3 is TGCGCCAGCAGCTCCGAGTGGCAGGGCCATGAGCAGTTCTTC.

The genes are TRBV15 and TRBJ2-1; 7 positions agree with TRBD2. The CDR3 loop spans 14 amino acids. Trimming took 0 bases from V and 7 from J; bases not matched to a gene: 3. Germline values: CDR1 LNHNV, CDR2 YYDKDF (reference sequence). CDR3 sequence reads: CATSRDSGWNEQFF. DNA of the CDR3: TGTGCCACCAGCAGAGATAGCGGGTGGAATGAGCAGTTCTTC.

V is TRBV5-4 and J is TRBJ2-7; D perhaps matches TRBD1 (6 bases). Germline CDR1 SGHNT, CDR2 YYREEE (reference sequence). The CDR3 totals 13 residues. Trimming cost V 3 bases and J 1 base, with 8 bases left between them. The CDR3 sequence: CASSYTGSYEQYF. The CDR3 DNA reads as TGTGCCAGCAGCTACACAGGGTCCTACGAGCAGTACTTC.

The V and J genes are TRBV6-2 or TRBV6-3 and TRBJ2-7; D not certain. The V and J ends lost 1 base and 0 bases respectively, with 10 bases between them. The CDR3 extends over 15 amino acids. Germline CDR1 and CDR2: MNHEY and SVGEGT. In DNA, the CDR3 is TGTGCCAGCAGTTACTTCCCGGTGGTCTCCTACGAGCAGTACTTC. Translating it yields CASSYFPVVSYEQYF.

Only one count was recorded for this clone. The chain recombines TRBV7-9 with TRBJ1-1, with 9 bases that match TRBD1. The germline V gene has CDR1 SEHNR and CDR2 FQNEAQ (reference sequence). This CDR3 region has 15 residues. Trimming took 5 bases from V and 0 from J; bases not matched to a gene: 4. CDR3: CASSLYRGLNTEAFF. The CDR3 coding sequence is TGTGCCAGCAGCCTTTACAGGGGGCTGAACACTGAAGCTTTCTTT.

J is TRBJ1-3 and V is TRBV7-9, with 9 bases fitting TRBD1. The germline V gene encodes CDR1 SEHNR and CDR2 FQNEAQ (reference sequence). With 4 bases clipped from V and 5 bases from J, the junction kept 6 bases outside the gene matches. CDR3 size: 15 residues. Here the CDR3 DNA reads TGTGCCAGCAGCTCGGGACAGGGAGGGAGAAACACCATATATTTT. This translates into CASSSGQGGRNTIYF.

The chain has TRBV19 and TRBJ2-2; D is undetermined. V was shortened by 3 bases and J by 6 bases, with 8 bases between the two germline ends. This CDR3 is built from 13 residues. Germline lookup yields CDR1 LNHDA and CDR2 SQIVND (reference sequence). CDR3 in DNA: TGTGCCAGTAGTATTGAGGCAGCCGGGGAGCTGTTTTTT. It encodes CASSIEAAGELFF.

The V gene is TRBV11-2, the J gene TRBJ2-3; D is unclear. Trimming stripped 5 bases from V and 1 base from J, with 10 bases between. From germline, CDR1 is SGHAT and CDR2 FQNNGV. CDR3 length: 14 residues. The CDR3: CASSAGSGTDTQYF. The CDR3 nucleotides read TGTGCCAGCAGCGCCGGTTCGGGCACAGATACGCAGTATTTT.

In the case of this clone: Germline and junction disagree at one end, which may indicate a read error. Here the CDR3 DNA reads TGTGCCAGCACCTTAGCACCTGGGACTTCTCTTGAGCAGTACTTC. Its translation: CASTLAPGTSLEQYF. This sequence joins TRBV11-3 and TRBJ2-7; maybe TRBD2 (6 bases). CDR1 is SGHNT and CDR2 is YENEEA in the germline V gene. The CDR3 has 15 amino acids. The full variable domain, in which reference TRBV11-3 and TRBJ2-7 provide the parts outside the CDR3, is EAGVVQSPRYKIIEKKQPVAFWCNPISGHNTLYWYLQNLGQGPELLIRYENEEAVDDSQLPKDRFSAERLKGVDSTLKIQPAELGDSAVYLCASTLAPGTSLEQYFGPGTRLTVT.

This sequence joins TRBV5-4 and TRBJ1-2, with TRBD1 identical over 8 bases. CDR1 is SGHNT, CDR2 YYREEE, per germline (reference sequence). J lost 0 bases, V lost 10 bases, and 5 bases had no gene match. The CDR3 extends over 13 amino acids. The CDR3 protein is CASRGRTNYGYTF. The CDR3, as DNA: TGTGCCTCCAGGGGGCGAACTAACTATGGCTACACCTTC. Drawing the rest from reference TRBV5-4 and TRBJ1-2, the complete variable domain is ETGVTQSPTHLIKTRGQQVTLRCSSQSGHNTVSWYQQALGQGPQFIFQYYREEENGRGNFPPRFSGLQFPNYSSELNVNALELDDSALYLCASRGRTNYGYTFGSGTRLTVV.

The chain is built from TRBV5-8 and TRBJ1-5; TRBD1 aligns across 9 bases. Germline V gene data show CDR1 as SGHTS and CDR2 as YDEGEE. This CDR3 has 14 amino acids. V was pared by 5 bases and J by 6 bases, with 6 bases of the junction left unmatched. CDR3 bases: TGTGCCAGCAGGCCCACAGGGGGCGGTCAGCCCCAGCATTTT. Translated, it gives CASRPTGGGQPQHF.